The sequence of this T cell receptor beta chain was determined in a study of blood T cells in healthy people across ages. Deletions cut 4 bases from V and 6 bases from J, with 6 bases between. The CDR3 sequence is 12 residues long. A second 7 to 11 cycle PCR used barcoded and J-beta primers. Using its own MiXCR run on the 5' RACE reads, TCRdb lists one record per CDR3 protein. The table lists about 1.1 million distinct CDR3 sequences, 35% to 40% of them singletons. This clonotype was sampled from a man aged 18 to 30 in good health. The chain recombines TRBV12-3 or TRBV12-4 with TRBJ2-2; no definite D call. What was sequenced was blood. Here the CDR3 reads CASSSPSGELFF. DNA of the CDR3: TGTGCCAGCAGTTCACCCTCCGGGGAGCTGTTTTTT.